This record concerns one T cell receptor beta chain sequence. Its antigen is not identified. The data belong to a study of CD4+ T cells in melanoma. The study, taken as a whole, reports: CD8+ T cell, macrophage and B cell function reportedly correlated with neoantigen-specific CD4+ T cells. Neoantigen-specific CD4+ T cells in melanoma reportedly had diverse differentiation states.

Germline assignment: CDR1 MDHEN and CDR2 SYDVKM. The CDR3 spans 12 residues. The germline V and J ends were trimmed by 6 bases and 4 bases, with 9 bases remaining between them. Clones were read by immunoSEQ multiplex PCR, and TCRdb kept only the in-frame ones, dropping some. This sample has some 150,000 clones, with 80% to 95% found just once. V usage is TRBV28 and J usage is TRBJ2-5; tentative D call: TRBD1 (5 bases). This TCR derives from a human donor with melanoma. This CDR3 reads CASSTGSETQYF. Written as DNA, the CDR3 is TGTGCCAGCAGCACAGGATCAGAGACCCAGTACTTC.